This is a list of T cell receptor beta chains from one sample in a study of T cell responses to AZD1222 COVID-19 vaccine. TCRdb's copy holds only in-frame clones and misses some; the assay was immunoSEQ multiplex PCR. The sample records 100,000 to 120,000 clones, around 88% being singletons. The sample consisted of peripheral blood, taken 28 days after the second AZD1222 dose. These receptors originate from an adult who received the AZD1222 COVID-19 vaccine. CDR3s include the opening cysteine and the closing phenylalanine or tryptophan. A D gene is named only where the DNA matches it firmly. Clone size is not always given. Where it is, it says once, few, many or a class for expanded clones.

j_call d_call clone_size v_call cdr3_nt cdr3_aa
TRBJ2-3 TRBD2 . TRBV10-3 TGTGCCATCAGTGACCAGTGGACTAGCGGGGGTGCAGATACGCAGTATTTT CAISDQWTSGGADTQYF
TRBJ1-6 . . TRBV10-1 TGCGCGGGACGGGCGTCCTATAATTCACCCCTCCACTTT CAGRASYNSPLHF
TRBJ2-4 . . TRBV19 TGTGCCAGTAGCTTGGGAGTATTGGACAAAAACATTCAGTACTTC CASSLGVLDKNIQYF
TRBJ1-2 . . TRBV11-3 TGTGCCAGCAGCTTAGTCAGGGACCGCGGCTACACCTTC CASSLVRDRGYTF
TRBJ1-5 TRBD1 . TRBV5-6 TGTGCCAGCAGCTTGACAGGGGGCGGCAATCAGCCCCAGCATTTT CASSLTGGGNQPQHF
TRBJ1-2 . few TRBV9 TGTGCCAGCAGCGTAGACTCTTTGGCGAACTATGGCTACACCTTC CASSVDSLANYGYTF
TRBJ1-5 . once TRBV28 TGTGCCAGCAGTTCCTCCGCGCCCCAGCATTTT CASSSSAPQHF
TRBJ2-5 TRBD2 . TRBV6-5 TGTGCCAGCAGTCAGCAGGGGACTAGAGGGACCCAGTACTTC CASSQQGTRGTQYF
TRBJ2-1 . . TRBV7-2 TGTGCCAGCAGCCGCGTGGGGGGCTCCTACAATGAGCAGTTCTTC CASSRVGGSYNEQFF
TRBJ1-2 TRBD1 . TRBV28 TGTGCCAGCAGCAGGACAGGGGGCTTCTATGGCTACACCTTC CASSRTGGFYGYTF
TRBJ1-2 . . TRBV4-2 TGTGCCAGCAGCCCAGGAGTAGGCGGCTACACCTTC CASSPGVGGYTF
TRBJ1-1 TRBD1 once TRBV18 TGTGCCAGCTCACCAAAGGGGGCAACTGAAGCTTTCTTT CASSPKGATEAFF
TRBJ2-1 TRBD1 . TRBV10-3 TGTGCCATCAGGGCCGGGACAGGATCCTACAATGAGCAGTTCTTC CAIRAGTGSYNEQFF
TRBJ1-1 . . TRBV5-1 TGCGCCAGCAGCTTGAATCCGGGGGCGAACACTGAAGCTTTCTTT CASSLNPGANTEAFF
TRBJ2-7 TRBD1 . TRBV7-6 TGTGCCAGCAGCTTAGAGGACAGGGGGTACGAGCAGTACTTC CASSLEDRGYEQYF
TRBJ1-6 . few TRBV15 TGTGCCACCAGCAGAGATAGGGGTTCACCCCTCCACTTT CATSRDRGSPLHF
TRBJ2-5 TRBD1 . TRBV4-3 TGCGCCAGCAGCGCTTCCGGGACAGTGACTGAGACCCAGTACTTC CASSASGTVTETQYF
TRBJ1-1 . . TRBV19 TGTGCCAGTAGTACGCTTGCCGGTTACACTGAAGCTTTCTTT CASSTLAGYTEAFF
TRBJ1-3 . . TRBV5-6 TGTGCCAGCAGCTTGGCAGGAAACACCATATATTTT CASSLAGNTIYF
TRBJ2-2 . . TRBV6-5 TGTGCCAAGCACCGACAGAACACCGGGGAGCTGTTTTTT CAKHRQNTGELFF
TRBJ1-5 . . TRBV15 TGTGCCACCAGCAGAGATCTGGAACAGCCCCAGCATTTT CATSRDLEQPQHF
TRBJ1-1 . . TRBV28 TGTGCCAGCAGTCCCGTGGTGGGTTACACTGAAGCTTTCTTT CASSPVVGYTEAFF
TRBJ2-1 . few TRBV6-2/TRBV6-3 TGTGCCAGCAGTCCCACCGGTCGTGAGCAGTTCTTC CASSPTGREQFF
TRBJ2-2 . . TRBV5-1 TGCGCCAGCAGCTCACAAGCCCTGGAGCTGTTTTTT CASSSQALELFF
TRBJ2-6 TRBD1 . TRBV5-1 TGCGCCAGCAGCTTGGCGTTCGGTCAGGGGGCTTCTGGGGCCAACGTCCTGACTTTC CASSLAFGQGASGANVLTF
TRBJ1-5 TRBD1 . TRBV6-1 TGTGCCAGCAGTGAATTGCGGGACAGAAATAGCAATCAGCCCCAGCATTTT CASSELRDRNSNQPQHF
TRBJ1-2 . once TRBV24-1 TGTGCCACCAGTGACCACAGGGCGGGAGGCTACACCTTC CATSDHRAGGYTF
TRBJ1-1 . . TRBV6-2/TRBV6-3 TGTGCCAGCAGTTACTCGATGACTACTGAAGCTTTCTTT CASSYSMTTEAFF
TRBJ1-5 . . TRBV6-5 TGTGCCAGCAGTTACTCGAGAGGTCAGCCCCAGCATTTT CASSYSRGQPQHF
TRBJ1-3 . few TRBV29-1 TGCAGCGTTCTTGTGGAGGGTCTCCGCTCTGGAAACACCATATATTTT CSVLVEGLRSGNTIYF
TRBJ1-4 TRBD1 . TRBV7-2 TGTGCCAGCAGCCTTAAACCAGGGGGCTGGAGTGAAAAACTGTTTTTT CASSLKPGGWSEKLFF
TRBJ2-7 . . TRBV28 TGTGCCAGCAGTTTCTCCACCTCGTCTTACGAGCAGTACTTC CASSFSTSSYEQYF
TRBJ1-1 . few TRBV11-2 TGTGCCAGCAGCCAAACGGAGGGTACTGAAGCTTTCTTT CASSQTEGTEAFF
TRBJ1-1 . . TRBV5-5 TGTGCCAGCAGCTTTAATGATGGCACTGAAGCTTTCTTT CASSFNDGTEAFF
TRBJ1-2 . . TRBV11-2 TGTGCCAGCAGCTTACAGTCGGGGGGCGATGGCTACACCTTC CASSLQSGGDGYTF
TRBJ2-5 . . TRBV6-5 TGTGCCTCCGAGGCGCAGGCCCAGTACTTC CASEAQAQYF
TRBJ1-3 . . TRBV28 TGTGCCAGCAGTCCCCCCGGCTCTGGAAACACCATATATTTT CASSPPGSGNTIYF